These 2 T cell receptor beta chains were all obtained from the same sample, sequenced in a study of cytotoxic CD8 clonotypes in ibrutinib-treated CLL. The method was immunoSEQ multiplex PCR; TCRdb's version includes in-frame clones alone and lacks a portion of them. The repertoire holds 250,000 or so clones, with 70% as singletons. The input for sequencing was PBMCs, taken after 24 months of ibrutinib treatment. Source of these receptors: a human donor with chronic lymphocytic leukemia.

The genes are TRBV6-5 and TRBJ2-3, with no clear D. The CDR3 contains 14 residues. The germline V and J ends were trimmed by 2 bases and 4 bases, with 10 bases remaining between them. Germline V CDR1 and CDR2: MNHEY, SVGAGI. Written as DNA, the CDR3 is TGTGCCAGCAGTTACCCCGGGCAGTCAGATACGCAGTATTTT. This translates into CASSYPGQSDTQYF.

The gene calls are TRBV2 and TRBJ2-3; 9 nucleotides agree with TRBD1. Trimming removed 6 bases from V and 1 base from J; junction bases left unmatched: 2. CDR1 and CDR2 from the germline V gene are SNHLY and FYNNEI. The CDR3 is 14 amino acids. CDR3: CASRQGAGTDTQYF. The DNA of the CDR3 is TGTGCCAGCAGACAGGGGGCTGGCACAGATACGCAGTATTTT.